The clone carrying this T cell receptor beta chain turned up a few times. Its cognate antigen is unknown. This entry belongs to a study of OX40 agonist ivuxolimab in advanced cancers. On the study more broadly: Under the entry rules, prior anti-PD-1, anti-PD-L1 or anti-CTLA-4 therapy was allowed, and about 38% had some. General study results and limits: In the 0.1 to 3.0 mg/kg range, CD4+ and CD8+ blood T cells had expanded clonally by week 6. Near-lowest levels of clonal expansion characterized partial responders at 0.1-3.0 mg/kg.

Profiled with immunoSEQ multiplex PCR; TCRdb holds only in-frame clones, not every one. The sample consists of approximately 61,000 clones, roughly nine tenths of them appearing once. In germline, CDR1 is KGHSH, CDR2 LQKENI. V shed 2 bases and J shed 3 bases, with 7 bases lying between them. The CDR3 spans 13 residues. The chain is built from TRBV18 and TRBJ1-2; D is undetermined. The sequenced sample was CD4+ or CD8+ T cells sorted from blood, obtained in a trial of the OX40 agonist ivuxolimab. The receptor's source is an adult with an advanced solid tumor such as melanoma, head and neck, liver or kidney cancer. CDR3 sequence reads: CASSPGLHYGYTF. The CDR3 nucleotides read TGTGCCAGCTCACCAGGCCTCCACTATGGCTACACCTTC.